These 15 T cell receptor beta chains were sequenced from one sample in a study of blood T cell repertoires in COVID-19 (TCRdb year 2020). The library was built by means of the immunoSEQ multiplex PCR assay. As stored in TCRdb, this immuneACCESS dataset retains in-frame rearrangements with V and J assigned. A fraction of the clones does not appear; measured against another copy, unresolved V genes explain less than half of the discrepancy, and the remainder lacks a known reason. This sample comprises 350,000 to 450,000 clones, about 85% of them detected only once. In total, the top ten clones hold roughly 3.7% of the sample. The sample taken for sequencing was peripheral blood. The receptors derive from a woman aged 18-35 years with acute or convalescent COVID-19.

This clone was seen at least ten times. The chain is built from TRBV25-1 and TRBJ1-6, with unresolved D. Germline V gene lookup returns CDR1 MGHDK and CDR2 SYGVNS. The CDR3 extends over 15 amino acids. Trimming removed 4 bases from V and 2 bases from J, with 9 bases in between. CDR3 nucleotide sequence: TGTGCCAGCAGTGGTGGCCAGGCCTATAATTCACCCCTCCACTTT. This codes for CASSGGQAYNSPLHF.

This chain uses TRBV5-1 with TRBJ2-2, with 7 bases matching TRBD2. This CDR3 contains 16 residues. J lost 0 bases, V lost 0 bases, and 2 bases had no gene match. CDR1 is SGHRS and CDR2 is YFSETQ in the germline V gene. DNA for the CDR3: TGCGCCAGCAGCTTGGAGGGAGGGGCGAACACCGGGGAGCTGTTTTTT. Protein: CASSLEGGANTGELFF.

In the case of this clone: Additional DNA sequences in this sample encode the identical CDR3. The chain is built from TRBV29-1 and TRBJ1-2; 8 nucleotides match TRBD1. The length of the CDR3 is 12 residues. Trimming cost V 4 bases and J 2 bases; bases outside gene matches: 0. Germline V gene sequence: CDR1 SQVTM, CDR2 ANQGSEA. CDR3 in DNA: TGCAGCGTTGGACAGGGGAACTATGGCTACACCTTC. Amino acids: CSVGQGNYGYTF.

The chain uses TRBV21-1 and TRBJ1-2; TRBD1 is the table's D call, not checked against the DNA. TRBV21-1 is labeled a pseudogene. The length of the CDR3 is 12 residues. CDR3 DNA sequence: TGTGCCAGCAGCAATACAGGGGACGGCTACACCTTC. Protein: CASSNTGDGYTF.

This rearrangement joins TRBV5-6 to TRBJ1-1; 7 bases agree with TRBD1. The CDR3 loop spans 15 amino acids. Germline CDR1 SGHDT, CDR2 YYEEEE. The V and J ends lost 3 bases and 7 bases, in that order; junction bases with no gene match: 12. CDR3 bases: TGTGCCAGCAGCTCCTCATACAGGGGCGGAGGTGAAGCTTTCTTT. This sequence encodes CASSSSYRGGGEAFF.

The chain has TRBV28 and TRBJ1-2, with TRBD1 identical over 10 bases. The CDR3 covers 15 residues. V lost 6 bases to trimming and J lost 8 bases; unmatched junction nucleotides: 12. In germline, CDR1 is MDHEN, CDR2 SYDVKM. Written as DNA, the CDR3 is TGTGCCAGCAGGTCACCGAGACAGGGGGCAAAGGGCTACACCTTC. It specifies CASRSPRQGAKGYTF.

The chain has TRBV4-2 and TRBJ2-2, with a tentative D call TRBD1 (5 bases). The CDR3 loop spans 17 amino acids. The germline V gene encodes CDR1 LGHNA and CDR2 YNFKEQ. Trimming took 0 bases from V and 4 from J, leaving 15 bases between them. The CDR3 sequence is CASSQDITTASTGELFF. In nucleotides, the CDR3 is TGTGCCAGCAGCCAAGATATAACGACAGCCAGCACCGGGGAGCTGTTTTTT.

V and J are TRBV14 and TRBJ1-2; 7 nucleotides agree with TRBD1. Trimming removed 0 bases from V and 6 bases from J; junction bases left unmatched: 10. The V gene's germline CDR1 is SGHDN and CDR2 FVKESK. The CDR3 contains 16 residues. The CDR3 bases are TGTGCCAGCAGCCAAGATCCCCGGACAGGCCGGGATGGCTACACCTTC. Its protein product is CASSQDPRTGRDGYTF.

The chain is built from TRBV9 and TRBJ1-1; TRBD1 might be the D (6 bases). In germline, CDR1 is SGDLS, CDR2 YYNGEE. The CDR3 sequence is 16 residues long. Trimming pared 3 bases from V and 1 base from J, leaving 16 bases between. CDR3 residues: CASSEGDGQQNTEAFF. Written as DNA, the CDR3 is TGTGCCAGCAGCGAGGGGGACGGGCAACAGAACACTGAAGCTTTCTTT.

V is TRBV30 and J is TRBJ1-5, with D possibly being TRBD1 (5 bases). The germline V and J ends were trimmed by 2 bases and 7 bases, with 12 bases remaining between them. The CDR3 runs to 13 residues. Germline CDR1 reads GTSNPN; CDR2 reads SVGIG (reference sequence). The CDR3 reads CAWSPQGWQPQHF. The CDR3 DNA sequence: TGTGCCTGGAGTCCCCAGGGTTGGCAGCCCCAGCATTTT.

The CDR3, as DNA: TGTGCCAGCAGCCAGAGCCCGGGGAGCTCCTACAATGAGCAGTTCTTC. Protein: CASSQSPGSSYNEQFF. The rearrangement links TRBV3-1 (or the pseudogene TRBV3-2) to TRBJ2-1, with a weak D call TRBD2 (5 bases). Trimming removed 3 bases at V and 0 bases at J, with 12 bases between. This CDR3 has 16 amino acids. Germline CDR1 LGHDT, CDR2 YNNKEL (reference sequence).

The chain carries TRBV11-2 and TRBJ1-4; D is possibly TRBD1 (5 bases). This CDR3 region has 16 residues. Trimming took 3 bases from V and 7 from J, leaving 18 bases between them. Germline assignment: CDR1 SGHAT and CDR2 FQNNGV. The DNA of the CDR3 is TGTGCCAGCAGCTTGCGATCAGGGCTATTTGCTGAAAAACTGTTTTTT. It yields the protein CASSLRSGLFAEKLFF.

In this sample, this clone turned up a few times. Here the CDR3 DNA reads TGTGCCAGCAGTACAGGGATAGGGCGGTTTAATCAGCCCCAGCATTTT. It encodes CASSTGIGRFNQPQHF. The rearrangement links TRBV21-1 to TRBJ1-5; TRBD1 reflects the table's D call only, with no check against the DNA. TRBV21-1 is reported as a pseudogene. The CDR3 is 16 amino acids.

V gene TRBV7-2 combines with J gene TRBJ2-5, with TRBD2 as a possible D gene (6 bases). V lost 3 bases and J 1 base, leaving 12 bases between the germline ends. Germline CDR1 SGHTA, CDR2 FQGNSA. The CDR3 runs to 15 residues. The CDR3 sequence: CASSFWSGSQETQYF. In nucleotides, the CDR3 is TGTGCCAGCAGCTTCTGGTCCGGGAGCCAAGAGACCCAGTACTTC.

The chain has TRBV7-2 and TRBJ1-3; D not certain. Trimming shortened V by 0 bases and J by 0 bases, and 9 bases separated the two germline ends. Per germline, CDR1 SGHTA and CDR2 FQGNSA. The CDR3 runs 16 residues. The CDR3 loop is CASSLAQSLSGNTIYF. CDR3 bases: TGTGCCAGCAGCTTAGCGCAGTCGCTCTCTGGAAACACCATATATTTT.